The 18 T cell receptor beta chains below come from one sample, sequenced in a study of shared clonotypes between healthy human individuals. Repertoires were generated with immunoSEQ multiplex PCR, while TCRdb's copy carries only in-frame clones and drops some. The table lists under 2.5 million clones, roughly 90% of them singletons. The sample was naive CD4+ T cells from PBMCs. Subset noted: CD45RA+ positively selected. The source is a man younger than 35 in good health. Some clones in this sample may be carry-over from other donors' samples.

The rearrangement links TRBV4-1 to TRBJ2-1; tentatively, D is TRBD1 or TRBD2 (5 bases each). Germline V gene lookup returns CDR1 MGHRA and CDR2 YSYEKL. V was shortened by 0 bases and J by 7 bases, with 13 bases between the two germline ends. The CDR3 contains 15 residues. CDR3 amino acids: CASSQDHQWGNEQFF. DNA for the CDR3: TGCGCCAGCAGCCAAGATCATCAATGGGGGAATGAGCAGTTCTTC.

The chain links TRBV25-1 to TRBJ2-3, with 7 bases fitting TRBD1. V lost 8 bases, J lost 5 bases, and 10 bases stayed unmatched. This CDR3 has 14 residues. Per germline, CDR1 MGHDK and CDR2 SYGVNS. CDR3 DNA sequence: TGTGCCAGCGCCCGACAGGGAGTAGTAGATACGCAGTATTTT. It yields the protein CASARQGVVDTQYF.

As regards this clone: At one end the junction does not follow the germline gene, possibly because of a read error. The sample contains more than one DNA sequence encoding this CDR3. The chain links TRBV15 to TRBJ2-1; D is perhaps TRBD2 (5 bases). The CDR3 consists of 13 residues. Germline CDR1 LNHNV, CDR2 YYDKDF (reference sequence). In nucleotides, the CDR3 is TGTGCCACCAGTAGAGACCGGGGCAATGAGCAGTTCTTC. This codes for CATSRDRGNEQFF.

CDR3 sequence reads: CASVGALETEAFF. In DNA form, the CDR3 reads TGTGCCAGCGTGGGGGCGTTGGAGACTGAAGCTTTCTTT. This rearrangement joins TRBV2 to TRBJ1-1; D might be TRBD1 (6 bases). The CDR3 contains 13 residues. Germline lookup yields CDR1 SNHLY and CDR2 FYNNEI. V lost 8 bases and J lost 5, with 15 bases in between.

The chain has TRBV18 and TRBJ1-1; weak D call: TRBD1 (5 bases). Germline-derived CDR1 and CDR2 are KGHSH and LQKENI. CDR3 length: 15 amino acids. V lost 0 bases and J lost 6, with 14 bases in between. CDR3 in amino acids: CASSPPIAGIAEAFF. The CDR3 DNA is TGTGCCAGCTCACCACCGATCGCAGGGATCGCTGAAGCTTTCTTT.

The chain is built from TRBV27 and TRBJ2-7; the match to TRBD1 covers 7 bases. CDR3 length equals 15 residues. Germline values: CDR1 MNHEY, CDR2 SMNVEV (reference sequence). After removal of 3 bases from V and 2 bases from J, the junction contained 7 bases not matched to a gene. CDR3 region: CASSLDRYPTYEQYF. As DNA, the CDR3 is TGTGCCAGCAGTTTGGACAGGTACCCCACCTACGAGCAGTACTTC.

The CDR3 region is CATNHRGPYEQYF. As DNA, the CDR3 is TGTGCCACTAACCACAGGGGGCCCTACGAGCAGTACTTC. The chain carries TRBV28 and TRBJ2-7; 9 bases are a match to TRBD1. V gave up 10 bases and J gave up 2 bases; unmatched junction bases: 6. There are 13 residues in the CDR3. Germline CDR1 is MDHEN and CDR2 is SYDVKM.

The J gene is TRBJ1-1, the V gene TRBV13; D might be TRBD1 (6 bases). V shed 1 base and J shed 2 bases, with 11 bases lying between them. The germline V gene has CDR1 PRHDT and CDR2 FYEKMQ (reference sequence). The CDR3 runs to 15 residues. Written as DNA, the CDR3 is TGTGCCAGCAGCTTAGTACCAGGGGCTAACACTGAAGCTTTCTTT. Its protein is CASSLVPGANTEAFF.

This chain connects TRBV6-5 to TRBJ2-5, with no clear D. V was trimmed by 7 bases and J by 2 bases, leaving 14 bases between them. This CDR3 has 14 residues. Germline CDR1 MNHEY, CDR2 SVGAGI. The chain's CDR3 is CASTTPALQETQYF. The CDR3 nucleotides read TGTGCCAGCACCACCCCGGCGCTGCAAGAGACCCAGTACTTC.

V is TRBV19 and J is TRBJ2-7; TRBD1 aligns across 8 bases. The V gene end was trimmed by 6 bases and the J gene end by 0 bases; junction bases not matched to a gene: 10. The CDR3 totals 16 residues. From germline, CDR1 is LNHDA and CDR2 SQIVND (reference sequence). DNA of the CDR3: TGTGCCAGTAGATCCTCAACCAGGGGGCCCTCCTACGAGCAGTACTTC. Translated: CASRSSTRGPSYEQYF.

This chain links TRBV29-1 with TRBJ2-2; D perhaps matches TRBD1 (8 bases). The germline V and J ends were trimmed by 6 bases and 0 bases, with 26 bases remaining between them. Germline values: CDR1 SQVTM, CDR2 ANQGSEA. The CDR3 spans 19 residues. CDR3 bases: TGCAGCGTCCGGGACAGGTCCCTAGCGGACTCCCCGAACACCGGGGAGCTGTTTTTT. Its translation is CSVRDRSLADSPNTGELFF.

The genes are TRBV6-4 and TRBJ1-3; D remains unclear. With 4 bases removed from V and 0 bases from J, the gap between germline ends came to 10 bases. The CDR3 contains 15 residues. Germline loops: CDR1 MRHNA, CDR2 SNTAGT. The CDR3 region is CASSVWTPSGNTIYF. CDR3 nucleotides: TGTGCCAGCAGTGTCTGGACTCCCTCTGGAAACACCATATATTTT.

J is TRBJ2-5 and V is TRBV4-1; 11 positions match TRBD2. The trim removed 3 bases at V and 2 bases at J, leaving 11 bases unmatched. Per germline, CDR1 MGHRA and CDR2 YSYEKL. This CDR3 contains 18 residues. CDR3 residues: CASSQFSGRAGGQETQYF. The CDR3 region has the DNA TGCGCCAGCAGCCAGTTTAGCGGGAGGGCAGGGGGGCAAGAGACCCAGTACTTC.

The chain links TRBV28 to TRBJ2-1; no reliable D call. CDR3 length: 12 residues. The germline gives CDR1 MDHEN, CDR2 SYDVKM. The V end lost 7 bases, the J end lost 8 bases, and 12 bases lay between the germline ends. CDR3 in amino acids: CASNQGGDEQFF. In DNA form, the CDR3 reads TGTGCCAGCAACCAAGGTGGCGATGAGCAGTTCTTC.

Here the CDR3 reads CASSPRQGRVETQYF. CDR3 coding DNA: TGTGCCAGCAGTCCCCGGCAGGGGCGCGTAGAGACCCAGTACTTC. V gene TRBV2 combines with J gene TRBJ2-5; D possibly corresponds to TRBD1 (6 bases). The CDR3 totals 15 residues. The V gene lost 5 bases and the J gene lost 4 bases, with 17 bases spanning the gap. Per germline, CDR1 SNHLY and CDR2 FYNNEI.

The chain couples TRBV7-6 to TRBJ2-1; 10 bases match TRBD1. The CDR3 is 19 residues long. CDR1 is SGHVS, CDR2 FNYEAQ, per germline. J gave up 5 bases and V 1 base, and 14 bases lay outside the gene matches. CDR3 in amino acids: CASSLVPAFRDRGDNEQFF. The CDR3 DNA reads TGTGCCAGCAGCTTAGTACCAGCCTTTCGGGACAGGGGTGACAATGAGCAGTTCTTC.

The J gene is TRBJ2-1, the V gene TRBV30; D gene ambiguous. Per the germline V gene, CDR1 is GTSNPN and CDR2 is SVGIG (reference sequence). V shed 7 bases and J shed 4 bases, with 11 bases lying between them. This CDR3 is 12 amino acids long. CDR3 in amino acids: CASLTLYNEQFF. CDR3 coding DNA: TGTGCCTCCCTGACTCTTTACAATGAGCAGTTCTTC.

This chain's CDR3 is CASGGLGGPNQPQHF. The CDR3 DNA sequence: TGTGCCAGCGGGGGTTTGGGGGGCCCCAATCAGCCCCAGCATTTT. The chain links TRBV2 to TRBJ1-5; D possibly corresponds to TRBD1 (6 bases). Germline CDR1 SNHLY, CDR2 FYNNEI. V dropped 8 bases and J dropped 3 bases, with 17 bases sitting between them. The CDR3 sequence is 15 residues long.